The 25 T cell receptor beta chains presented below share a single source sample, sequenced in a study of cytomegalovirus exposure and HLA in healthy donors. The PCR was carried out with 60 Vbeta primers and 13 Jbeta primers. Method: immunoSEQ multiplex PCR; TCRdb's copy keeps in-frame clones and lacks some. This table has roughly 120,000 clones, approximately 79% appearing once. Sequencing was carried out using PBMCs. The receptor source for this set is a man aged 50 to 60 in good health and CMV-seropositive.

The chain joins TRBV11-2 to TRBJ1-3; D is possibly TRBD1 (6 bases). There are 17 residues in the CDR3. Germline values: CDR1 SGHAT, CDR2 FQNNGV. The ends were cut back, 1 base at V and 3 bases at J, with 16 bases in the middle. The CDR3 spells CASSLGLTGSIGNTIYF. CDR3 DNA: TGTGCCAGCAGCTTAGGACTTACAGGGAGTATTGGAAACACCATATATTTT.

The rearrangement links TRBV5-6 to TRBJ1-5; 9 bases map to TRBD1. Germline lookup yields CDR1 SGHDT and CDR2 YYEEEE. The CDR3 has 14 residues. Trimming took 2 bases from V and 7 from J; bases not matched to a gene: 4. The CDR3 DNA reads as TGTGCCAGCAGCTTCGGGACAGGGAACCAGCCCCAGCATTTT. Translation gives CASSFGTGNQPQHF. Based on the CDR3 plus reference TRBV5-6 and TRBJ1-5, the full variable domain is DAGVTQSPTHLIKTRGQQVTLRCSPKSGHDTVSWYQQALGQGPQFIFQYYEEEERQRGNFPDRFSGHQFPNYSSELNVNALLLGDSALYLCASSFGTGNQPQHFGDGTRLSIL.

CDR3 residues: CASSSWDRGANYGYTF. CDR3 nucleotide sequence: TGTGCCAGTAGTTCCTGGGACAGGGGGGCTAACTATGGCTACACCTTC. The chain joins TRBV19 to TRBJ1-2; 11 bases line up with TRBD1. Germline CDR1 LNHDA, CDR2 SQIVND (reference sequence). Trimming took 5 bases from V and 0 from J; bases not matched to a gene: 5. This CDR3 comprises 16 residues.

Only a few counts were recorded for this clone. The chain couples TRBV9 to TRBJ2-7; 9 nucleotides match TRBD1. Per germline, CDR1 SGDLS and CDR2 YYNGEE. The junction had 11 bases not matched to a gene; V was cut back by 4 bases and J by 9 bases. This CDR3 is 14 amino acids long. CDR3: CASSPPGQGTRQYF. Written as DNA, the CDR3 is TGTGCCAGCAGCCCACCGGGACAGGGAACAAGGCAGTACTTC.

The genes are TRBV18 and TRBJ2-4; D possibly corresponds to TRBD1 (5 bases). V lost 3 bases to trimming and J lost 2 bases, with 11 bases between them. Germline CDR1 KGHSH, CDR2 LQKENI. There are 15 residues in the CDR3. The CDR3 nucleotides are TGTGCCAGCTCACCTCTAGGGGTGCCCAAAAACATTCAGTACTTC. Its translation: CASSPLGVPKNIQYF.

The chain joins TRBV6-1 to TRBJ2-2; D may be TRBD1 (5 bases). CDR1 is MNHNS, CDR2 SASEGT, per germline. V was clipped by 2 bases and J by 5 bases, with 9 bases between them. CDR3 length: 14 amino acids. CDR3 in amino acids: CASSEMQGTGELFF. The CDR3 nucleotides are TGTGCCAGCAGTGAAATGCAGGGAACCGGGGAGCTGTTTTTT.

Regarding this clone: Compared with germline, one end of the junction differs, possibly owing to a read error. The chain recombines TRBV7-9 with TRBJ1-6; TRBD1 matches at 7 bases. CDR3 length equals 16 residues. CDR1 and CDR2 from the germline V gene are SEHNR and FQNEAQ (reference sequence). The CDR3 protein is CSSSLKSTGMVSPLHF. CDR3 nucleotides: TGTTCCAGCAGCTTGAAGTCGACAGGGATGGTATCACCCCTCCACTTT. Using reference TRBV7-9 and TRBJ1-6 for the parts outside the CDR3, the full variable domain is DTGVSQNPRHKITKRGQNVTFRCDPISEHNRLYWYRQTLGQGPEFLTYFQNEAQLEKSRLLSDRFSAERPKGSFSTLEIQRTEQGDSAMYLCSSSLKSTGMVSPLHFGNGTRLTVT.

This chain connects TRBV6-5 to TRBJ1-2; D might be TRBD1 (6 bases). The CDR3 consists of 14 residues. The germline V and J ends were trimmed by 2 bases and 4 bases, with 11 bases remaining between them. Germline lookup yields CDR1 MNHEY and CDR2 SVGAGI. As DNA, the CDR3 is TGTGCCAGCAGTTACCATACAGGGATCTATGGCTACACCTTC. Amino acid sequence: CASSYHTGIYGYTF.

This chain connects TRBV5-1 to TRBJ1-6; D not certain. V lost 5 bases to trimming and J lost 8 bases, with 11 bases between them. The CDR3 covers 13 residues. The germline gives CDR1 SGHRS, CDR2 YFSETQ. The CDR3 here is CASRSESYSPLHF. For the CDR3, the DNA is TGCGCCAGCAGATCGGAGAGTTATTCACCCCTCCACTTT.

The V call is TRBV2, the J call TRBJ1-2; weak D call: TRBD1 (5 bases). This CDR3 region has 14 residues. V lost 2 bases to trimming and J lost 3 bases, with 10 bases between them. Per germline, CDR1 SNHLY and CDR2 FYNNEI. CDR3: CASSEQGLDYGYTF. The CDR3 DNA sequence: TGTGCCAGCAGTGAACAGGGTCTTGACTATGGCTACACCTTC.

This clone is a singleton in its sample. The chain links TRBV2 to TRBJ2-2; tentative D call: TRBD2 (6 bases). V shed 10 bases and J shed 4 bases, with 13 bases lying between them. From germline, CDR1 is SNHLY and CDR2 FYNNEI. The CDR3 totals 13 residues. The DNA for the CDR3 is TGTGCCACCCCTACGGGGGTCACCGGGGAGCTGTTTTTT. Protein product: CATPTGVTGELFF.

This clone came up once. The J gene is TRBJ2-1, the V gene TRBV18, with D perhaps TRBD1 (6 bases). The V end was cut by 5 bases, the J end by 7 bases, with 18 bases between. Germline CDR1 is KGHSH and CDR2 is LQKENI. The CDR3 length is 15 residues. Here the CDR3 reads CASSSQGRGWNEQFF. The CDR3 nucleotides are TGTGCCAGCTCATCGCAGGGAAGGGGGTGGAATGAGCAGTTCTTC. Together with reference TRBV18 and TRBJ2-1, the CDR3 gives the full variable domain: NAGVMQNPRHLVRRRGQEARLRCSPMKGHSHVYWYRQLPEEGLKFMVYLQKENIIDESGMPKERFSAEFPKEGPSILRIQQVVRGDSAAYFCASSSQGRGWNEQFFGPGTRLTVL.

This clone was found a few times. The chain couples TRBV28 to TRBJ2-4; D is ambiguous. V was clipped by 1 base and J by 3 bases, with 10 bases between them. The V gene's germline CDR1 is MDHEN and CDR2 SYDVKM. The CDR3 runs 15 residues. CDR3 bases: TGTGCCAGCAGTTTATCGATCACTGACAAAAACATTCAGTACTTC. It translates to CASSLSITDKNIQYF.

This clone was counted a single time. The rearrangement joins TRBV7-8 to TRBJ2-3; 7 nucleotides agree with TRBD1. The CDR3 loop spans 16 amino acids. CDR1 is SGHVS, CDR2 FQNEAQ, per germline. J gave up 1 base and V 1 base, and 5 bases lay outside the gene matches. The CDR3: CASSLGYRGGTDTQYF. The CDR3 DNA sequence: TGTGCCAGCAGCTTAGGTTACAGGGGTGGCACAGATACGCAGTATTTT.

J is TRBJ2-5 and V is TRBV4-3; TRBD2 matches 8 bases. V was clipped by 0 bases and J by 2 bases; unmatched bases: 2. Germline CDR1 and CDR2: LGHNA and YSLEER. The CDR3 runs 15 residues. The CDR3 region is CASSQDRGGQETQYF. The CDR3 coding sequence is TGCGCCAGCAGCCAAGATCGGGGGGGGCAAGAGACCCAGTACTTC.

As DNA, the CDR3 is TGTGCCAGCACTTTGAGGGTCCCTGGAAACACCATATATTTT. Amino acid sequence: CASTLRVPGNTIYF. The chain joins TRBV5-8 to TRBJ1-3, with unresolved D. The CDR3 spans 14 residues. Germline V lookup: CDR1 SGHTS, CDR2 YDEGEE. With 6 bases removed from V and 2 bases from J, the gap between germline ends came to 12 bases.

The chain combines TRBV5-1 with TRBJ2-7; D unclear. Deletions cut 5 bases from V and 2 bases from J, with 17 bases between. The germline V gene has CDR1 SGHRS and CDR2 YFSETQ. CDR3 length equals 15 residues. The CDR3 coding sequence is TGCGCCAGCAGTCCAGGCGCCCAGCCCCCCTACGAGCAGTACTTC. It specifies CASSPGAQPPYEQYF.

This chain links TRBV5-1 with TRBJ2-2; a possible D gene is TRBD1 (6 bases). Looked up from germline, CDR1 is SGHRS and CDR2 is YFSETQ. This CDR3 comprises 17 residues. The germline V and J ends were trimmed by 0 bases and 3 bases, with 15 bases remaining between them. This chain's CDR3 is CASSLGPAGADTGELFF. CDR3 nucleotides: TGCGCCAGCAGCTTGGGACCCGCAGGGGCGGACACCGGGGAGCTGTTTTTT.

This clone was seen a single time. V and J are TRBV6-6 and TRBJ2-3; 8 nucleotides line up with TRBD1. V shed 3 bases and J 0 bases; nucleotides not matched to a gene: 2. This CDR3 comprises 15 residues. The germline V gene encodes CDR1 MNHNY and CDR2 SVGAGI (reference sequence). The CDR3 region has the DNA TGTGCCAGCAGTTATGGACAGGGTAGCACAGATACGCAGTATTTT. Residues: CASSYGQGSTDTQYF.

The V call is TRBV18, the J call TRBJ1-3, with unresolved D. Trimming left V 2 bases short and J 7 bases short, with 9 bases between. Germline V gives CDR1 KGHSH, CDR2 LQKENI. CDR3 length: 13 residues. The CDR3 DNA follows: TGTGCCAGCTCACCAGACGGGGAGAACACCATATATTTT. This encodes CASSPDGENTIYF.

The rearrangement joins TRBV29-1 to TRBJ1-2, with D maybe TRBD1 (5 bases). Trimming took off 7 bases at V and 4 bases at J, with 25 bases between the two ends. Germline V CDR1 and CDR2: SQVTM, ANQGSEA. This CDR3 has 16 amino acids. The CDR3, as DNA: TGCAGCGCTTACACCGGGAGAACAAGGGGTCTCTATGGCTACACCTTC. Translating it yields CSAYTGRTRGLYGYTF.

V is TRBV28 and J is TRBJ1-3; 9 bases fit TRBD1. From germline, CDR1 is MDHEN and CDR2 SYDVKM. Unmatched junction bases numbered 4, after V lost 6 bases and J lost 4 bases. This CDR3 is built from 14 residues. CDR3 bases: TGTGCCAGCAGACGAACAGGGGGCGGAAACACCATATATTTT. Translated, it gives CASRRTGGGNTIYF.

The CDR3 region has the DNA TGTGCCAGCAGGTCCCTCCTGAGGGGGTCCTATGGCTACACCTTC. Protein product: CASRSLLRGSYGYTF. This chain uses TRBV28 with TRBJ1-2, with a weak D call TRBD1 (6 bases). CDR3 size: 15 residues. The germline CDR1 and CDR2 sequences are MDHEN and SYDVKM. With 6 bases removed from V and 4 bases from J, the gap between germline ends came to 18 bases.

The CDR3 sequence is CASSLGGAGGRNEQYF. CDR3 nucleotides: TGTGCCAGCAGCTTGGGGGGAGCGGGGGGGCGGAACGAGCAGTACTTC. V is TRBV5-4 and J is TRBJ2-5; TRBD2 matches at 10 bases. The end of the DNA fits TRBJ2-7 better, so the J call may be wrong. The V gene's germline CDR1 is SGHNT and CDR2 YYREEE (reference sequence). The length of the CDR3 is 16 residues.

This rearrangement joins TRBV4-2 to TRBJ1-5; no clear D. The CDR3 runs to 15 residues. V dropped 3 bases and J dropped 2 bases, with 11 bases sitting between them. Germline assignment: CDR1 LGHNA and CDR2 YNFKEQ. The CDR3 sequence: CASSQDGIGNQPQHF. The CDR3 coding sequence is TGTGCCAGCAGCCAGGACGGGATAGGCAATCAGCCCCAGCATTTT.